The 6 T cell receptor beta chains below all came from one sample that was sequenced in a study of cytomegalovirus exposure and HLA in healthy donors. 60 Vbeta and 13 Jbeta primers were used in PCR. Assay: immunoSEQ multiplex PCR; the TCRdb copy retains only in-frame clones and omits some. The repertoire holds about 190,000 clones, around three quarters seen once, with approximately 1.5% in the top ten. Sequenced input: PBMCs. These receptors were collected from a woman between 18 and 30 years old in good health and CMV-seronegative.

The V gene is TRBV20-1, the J gene TRBJ2-5; D gene uncertain. The germline V and J ends were trimmed by 2 bases and 6 bases, with 7 bases remaining between them. The germline CDR1 and CDR2 sequences are DFQATT and SNEGSKA (reference sequence). The CDR3 has 11 amino acids. Here the CDR3 reads CSARLGQTQYF. In nucleotides, the CDR3 is TGCAGTGCTAGACTGGGCCAGACCCAGTACTTC.

This chain joins TRBV2 and TRBJ1-2, with 7 bases identical to TRBD1. The junction had 5 bases not matched to a gene; V was cut back by 4 bases and J by 6 bases. This CDR3 has 13 residues. Germline loops: CDR1 SNHLY, CDR2 FYNNEI. This CDR3 reads CASSGDRADGYTF. The CDR3 nucleotides read TGTGCCAGCAGTGGAGACAGGGCGGATGGCTACACCTTC. Complete variable domain (other parts from reference TRBV2 and TRBJ1-2): EPEVTQTPSHQVTQMGQEVILRCVPISNHLYFYWYRQILGQKVEFLVSFYNNEISEKSEIFDDQFSVERPDGSNFTLKIRSTKLEDSAMYFCASSGDRADGYTFGSGTRLTVV.

The CDR3 sequence: CASSQEETVYYEQYF. The DNA of the CDR3 is TGCGCCAGCAGCCAAGAAGAAACAGTTTACTACGAGCAGTACTTC. V is TRBV4-1 and J is TRBJ2-7; no definite D call. The CDR3 consists of 15 residues. Germline values: CDR1 MGHRA, CDR2 YSYEKL. V lost 0 bases and J 3 bases, leaving 12 bases between the germline ends.

V is TRBV19 and J is TRBJ2-3; TRBD2 aligns across 14 bases. V shed 6 bases, J shed 6 bases, and the junction held 5 bases outside the gene matches. CDR1 LNHDA and CDR2 SQIVND come from the germline V gene (reference sequence). The CDR3 extends over 15 amino acids. CDR3 bases: TGTGCCAGTAGCCGACTAGCGGGAGGGAGTGATACGCAGTATTTT. Translated, it gives CASSRLAGGSDTQYF.

The rearrangement links TRBV7-9 to TRBJ2-7; possible D gene TRBD2, 5 bases. Germline V gene lookup returns CDR1 SEHNR and CDR2 FQNEAQ (reference sequence). The CDR3 totals 12 residues. With 2 bases removed from V and 7 bases from J, the gap between germline ends came to 9 bases. CDR3 region: CASSLFRDEQYF. In nucleotides, the CDR3 is TGTGCCAGCAGCTTATTCCGGGATGAGCAGTACTTC.

This CDR3 reads CASSLEGYEQYF. DNA for the CDR3: TGTGCCAGCAGCTTGGAGGGGTACGAGCAGTACTTC. This rearrangement joins TRBV5-5 to TRBJ2-7; possible D gene TRBD1, 5 bases. Germline V CDR1 and CDR2: SGHKS, YYEKEE (reference sequence). Trimming stripped 0 bases from V and 4 bases from J, with 5 bases between. The CDR3 is 12 residues long. The full variable domain, with the rest looked up from reference TRBV5-5 and TRBJ2-7, is DAGVTQSPTHLIKTRGQQVTLRCSPISGHKSVSWYQQVLGQGPQFIFQYYEKEERGRGNFPDRFSARQFPNYSSELNVNALLLGDSALYLCASSLEGYEQYFGPGTRLTVT.